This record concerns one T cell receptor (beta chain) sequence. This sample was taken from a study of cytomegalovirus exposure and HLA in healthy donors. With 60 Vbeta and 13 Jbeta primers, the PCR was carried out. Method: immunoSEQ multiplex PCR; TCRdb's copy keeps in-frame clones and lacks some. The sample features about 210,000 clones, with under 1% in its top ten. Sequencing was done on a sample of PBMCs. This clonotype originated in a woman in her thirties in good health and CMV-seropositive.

In DNA, the CDR3 is TGTGCCAGCAGTTTGACAGGGCGTGTCACTGAAGCTTTCTTT. It yields the protein CASSLTGRVTEAFF. The chain uses TRBV27 and TRBJ1-1, with TRBD1 matching 7 bases. The V and J ends lost 3 bases and 4 bases, in that order; junction bases with no gene match: 5. Germline V gene lookup returns CDR1 MNHEY and CDR2 SMNVEV (reference sequence). The CDR3 runs 14 residues.